This TCR beta chain stems from a study of T cells in Graves' hyperthyroidism and ophthalmopathy. Overall study findings and caveats: Most clonotypes that expanded in the thyroid above 0.001 also showed up in blood. In simple terms, a model built on 13 V-J features told ophthalmopathy apart from stable hyperthyroidism.

RNA transcripts yielded amplified TCR beta CDR3 regions. During a first-round RT-PCR of the TCR CDR3, the HTBI primer set was used. Via MiXCR, TCRdb re-called the multiplex PCR reads, giving one row per CDR3 protein. The repertoire holds about 720,000 distinct CDR3 sequences, with about 17% as singletons. The CDR3 loop spans 15 amino acids. Trimming removed 1 base at V and 4 bases at J, with 13 bases between. Uncontrolled infections, other autoimmune diseases, pregnancy or lactation led to exclusion of patients. The study based diagnoses on clinical symptoms, serum thyroxine and TRAb, thyroid ultrasound and orbital computed tomography. At least ten counts were recorded for this clonotype. Its specificity is not known.

Sequences were obtained from blood. The rearrangement links TRBV12-3 or TRBV12-4 to TRBJ1-1, with D maybe TRBD1 (5 bases). The TCR was taken from a woman in her 50s with Graves' hyperthyroidism that later progressed to Graves' ophthalmopathy. As DNA, the CDR3 is TGTGCCAGCAGTTTAGGGGGGGATTTTAGCACTGAAGCTTTCTTT. Translated, it gives CASSLGGDFSTEAFF.